This T cell receptor (beta chain) was sequenced during a study of T cell changes during pregnancy in multiple sclerosis. Sequencing used immunoSEQ multiplex PCR; TCRdb keeps in-frame clones, though not all of them. Among 10,000 or so clones listed, 83% were seen once. V gave up 6 bases and J gave up 2 bases; unmatched junction bases: 7. The CDR3 contains 15 residues. CDR1 is SNHLY, CDR2 FYNNEI, per germline. This clonotype originated in a female donor in good health, enrolled as a control in a pregnancy study. The sample consisted of CD8+ T cells from peripheral blood mononuclear cells, taken in the third trimester of pregnancy. The chain carries TRBV2 and TRBJ2-1; 7 nucleotides agree with TRBD1. The CDR3 spells CASSLTGEPYNEQFF. The CDR3 region has the DNA TGTGCCAGCAGCCTAACAGGGGAACCCTACAATGAGCAGTTCTTC.